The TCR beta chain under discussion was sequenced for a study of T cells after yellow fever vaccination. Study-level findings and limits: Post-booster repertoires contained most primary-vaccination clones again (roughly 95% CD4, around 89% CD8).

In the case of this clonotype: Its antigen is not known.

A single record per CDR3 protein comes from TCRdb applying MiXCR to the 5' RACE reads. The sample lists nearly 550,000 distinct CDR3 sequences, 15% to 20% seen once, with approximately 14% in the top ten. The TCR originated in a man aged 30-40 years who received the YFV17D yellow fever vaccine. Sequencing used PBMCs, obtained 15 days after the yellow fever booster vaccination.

The CDR3 spells CASSYSGRQNTGELFF. In DNA form, the CDR3 reads TGTGCCAGCAGTTATAGCGGGAGGCAGAACACCGGGGAGCTGTTTTTT. The V gene is TRBV6-2 or TRBV6-3, the J gene TRBJ2-2; 10 positions agree with TRBD2. The CDR3 runs to 16 residues. Trimming took 3 bases from V and 1 from J; bases not matched to a gene: 2. Germline V CDR1 and CDR2: MNHEY, SVGEGT.